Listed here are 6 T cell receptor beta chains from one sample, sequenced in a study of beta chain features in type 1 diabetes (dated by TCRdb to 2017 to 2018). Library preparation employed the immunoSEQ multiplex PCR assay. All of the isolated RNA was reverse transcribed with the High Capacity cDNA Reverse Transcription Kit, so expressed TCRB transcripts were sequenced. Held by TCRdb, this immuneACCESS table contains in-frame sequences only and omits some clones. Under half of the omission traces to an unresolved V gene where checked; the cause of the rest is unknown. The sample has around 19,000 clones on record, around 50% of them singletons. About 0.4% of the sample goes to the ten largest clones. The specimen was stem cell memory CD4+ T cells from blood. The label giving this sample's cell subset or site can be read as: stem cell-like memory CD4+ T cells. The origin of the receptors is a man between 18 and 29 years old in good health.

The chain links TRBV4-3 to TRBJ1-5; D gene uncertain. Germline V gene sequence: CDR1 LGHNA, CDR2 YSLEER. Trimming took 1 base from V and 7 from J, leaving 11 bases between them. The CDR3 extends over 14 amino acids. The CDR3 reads CASSQGFTSQPQHF. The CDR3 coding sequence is TGCGCCAGCAGCCAAGGCTTTACGAGCCAGCCCCAGCATTTT.

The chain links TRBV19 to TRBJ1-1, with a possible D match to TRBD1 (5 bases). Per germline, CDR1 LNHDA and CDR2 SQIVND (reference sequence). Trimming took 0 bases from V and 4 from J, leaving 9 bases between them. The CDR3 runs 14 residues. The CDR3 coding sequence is TGTGCCAGTAGTATAGACCGGAGGGGCACTGAAGCTTTCTTT. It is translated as CASSIDRRGTEAFF.

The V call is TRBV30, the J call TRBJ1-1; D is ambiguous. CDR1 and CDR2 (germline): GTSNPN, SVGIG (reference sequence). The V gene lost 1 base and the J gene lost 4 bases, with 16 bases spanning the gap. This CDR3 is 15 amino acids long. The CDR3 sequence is CAWSAIRERVTEAFF. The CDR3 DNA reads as TGTGCCTGGAGTGCAATCCGGGAGCGCGTCACTGAAGCTTTCTTT.

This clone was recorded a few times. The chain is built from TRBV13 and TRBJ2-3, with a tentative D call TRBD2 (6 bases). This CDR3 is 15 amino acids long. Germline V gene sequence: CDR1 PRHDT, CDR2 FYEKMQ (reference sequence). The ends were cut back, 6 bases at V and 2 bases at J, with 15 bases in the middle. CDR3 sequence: CASRIVGLSTDTQYF. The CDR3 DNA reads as TGTGCCAGCAGGATTGTGGGACTTTCCACAGATACGCAGTATTTT.

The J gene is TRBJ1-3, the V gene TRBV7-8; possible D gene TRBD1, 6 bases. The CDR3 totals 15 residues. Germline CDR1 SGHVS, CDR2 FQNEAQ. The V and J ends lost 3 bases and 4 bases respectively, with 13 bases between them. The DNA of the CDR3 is TGTGCCAGCAGCTTCGGCAGGGGAAGGGGAAACACCATATATTTT. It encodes CASSFGRGRGNTIYF.

CDR3 nucleotide sequence: TGTGCCAGCAGTCAGGGATACCAGCCCCAGCATTTT. This translates into CASSQGYQPQHF. This sequence joins TRBV28 and TRBJ1-5; D possibly corresponds to TRBD1 (5 bases). V lost 5 bases and J 7 bases, leaving 9 bases between the germline ends. The germline CDR1 and CDR2 sequences are MDHEN and SYDVKM. This CDR3 has 12 residues. The whole variable domain, filled in from reference TRBV28 and TRBJ1-5, reads DVKVTQSSRYLVKRTGEKVFLECVQDMDHENMFWYRQDPGLGLRLIYFSYDVKMKEKGDIPEGYSVSREKKERFSLILESASTNQTSMYLCASSQGYQPQHFGDGTRLSIL.